The source of this T cell receptor beta chain is a study of control samples from healthy donors and cancer patients. Germline CDR1 is SEHNR and CDR2 is FQNEAQ (reference sequence). The V gene lost 0 bases and the J gene lost 4 bases, with 17 bases spanning the gap. CDR3 length equals 17 residues. Method: immunoSEQ multiplex PCR; TCRdb's copy keeps in-frame clones and lacks some. This table has roughly 100,000 clones, about 92% appearing once. J is TRBJ2-3 and V is TRBV7-9; a weak D match, TRBD2 (6 bases). This clonotype was obtained from a woman between 18 and 29 years old in good health. Material: blood. Here the CDR3 reads CASSLALAGGVPDTQYF. CDR3 bases: TGTGCCAGCAGCTTAGCGCTGGCAGGAGGGGTCCCAGATACGCAGTATTTT.